A single sample is the source of the 20 T cell receptor beta chains below, sequenced in a study of blood T cell repertoires in COVID-19. Repertoires were generated with immunoSEQ multiplex PCR, while TCRdb's copy carries only in-frame clones and drops some. This sample has more than 20,000 clones, with about 89% found just once. Sequencing input: peripheral blood. These receptors were obtained from a human donor with active COVID-19. The donor label of this sample is uncertain.

J is TRBJ1-3 and V is TRBV7-9, with a possible D match to TRBD1 (5 bases). V lost 5 bases to trimming and J lost 0 bases, with 11 bases between them. The CDR3 is 15 amino acids. CDR1 and CDR2 from the germline V gene are SEHNR and FQNEAQ (reference sequence). For the CDR3, the DNA is TGTGCCAGCAGCGAACAGGTATTCTCTGGAAACACCATATATTTT. Protein sequence: CASSEQVFSGNTIYF.

J is TRBJ2-7 and V is TRBV2; 10 nucleotides line up with TRBD2. Germline values: CDR1 SNHLY, CDR2 FYNNEI. This CDR3 is 15 amino acids long. With V trimmed by 5 bases and J by 6 bases, 10 bases remained unmatched. The CDR3 DNA is TGTGCCAGCAGTTATTCTAGCGGGGGTCCCGGCGAGCAGTACTTC. It encodes CASSYSSGGPGEQYF.

This clone is medium-sized within its sample. The rearrangement joins TRBV19 to TRBJ2-1; TRBD2 matches at 8 bases. V lost 2 bases to trimming and J lost 6 bases; unmatched junction nucleotides: 12. CDR3 length equals 17 residues. Germline CDR1 LNHDA, CDR2 SQIVND (reference sequence). CDR3: CASSIPGTRDTPNEQFF. CDR3 in DNA: TGTGCCAGTAGTATACCAGGGACTAGGGACACTCCCAATGAGCAGTTCTTC.

The J gene is TRBJ1-1, the V gene TRBV21-1. TRBV21-1 represents a pseudogene. This CDR3 contains 17 residues. CDR3 coding DNA: TGTGCCAGCAGCAAAGATAGAGTTGGGGGGTTGAACACTGAAGCTTTCTTT. Amino acid sequence: CASSKDRVGGLNTEAFF.

The chain combines TRBV7-9 with TRBJ1-1; TRBD1 might be the D (5 bases). Germline V CDR1 and CDR2: SEHNR, FQNEAQ (reference sequence). This CDR3 is built from 13 residues. The germline V and J ends were trimmed by 1 base and 11 bases, with 14 bases remaining between them. The CDR3 sequence: CASSLVSGNAAFF. In nucleotides, the CDR3 is TGTGCCAGCAGCTTAGTCTCAGGGAATGCGGCTTTCTTT.

V is TRBV5-6 and J is TRBJ2-5, with 7 bases that match TRBD1. From germline, CDR1 is SGHDT and CDR2 YYEEEE. The CDR3 contains 14 residues. The junction had 6 bases not matched to a gene; V was cut back by 6 bases and J by 1 base. The CDR3 region has the DNA TGTGCCAGCAATCTACAGGGGCTCCAAGAGACCCAGTACTTC. It specifies CASNLQGLQETQYF.

This chain joins TRBV27 and TRBJ1-1; no clear D gene. Per germline, CDR1 MNHEY and CDR2 SMNVEV (reference sequence). V was trimmed by 7 bases and J by 12 bases, leaving 18 bases between them. CDR3 size: 12 residues. CDR3 sequence reads: CASTTGPGKTFF. The CDR3 DNA reads as TGTGCCAGCACCACTGGCCCCGGGAAAACTTTCTTT.

CDR3 sequence (DNA): TGTGCCAGCAGTCTAGCACCAGATACGCAGTATTTT. This codes for CASSLAPDTQYF. The chain couples TRBV6-6 to TRBJ2-3, with D possibly TRBD2 on 5 matching bases. The CDR3 length is 12 residues. Germline V gene lookup returns CDR1 MNHNY and CDR2 SVGAGI (reference sequence). Deletions cut 5 bases from V and 4 bases from J, with 7 bases between.

The chain links TRBV7-9 to TRBJ2-7, with 8 bases fitting TRBD1. The CDR3 extends over 13 amino acids. From germline, CDR1 is SEHNR and CDR2 FQNEAQ (reference sequence). V lost 5 bases and J lost 2; bases outside the gene matches: 2. This CDR3 reads CASSDRGPYEQYF. CDR3 DNA sequence: TGTGCCAGCAGCGACAGGGGCCCCTACGAGCAGTACTTC.

The V call is TRBV19, the J call TRBJ2-5, with D possibly matching TRBD2 (6 bases). Deletions cut 2 bases from V and 3 bases from J, with 10 bases between. Germline assignment: CDR1 LNHDA and CDR2 SQIVND (reference sequence). There are 14 residues in the CDR3. The CDR3 loop is CASSIYGGKETQYF. The CDR3 DNA is TGTGCCAGTAGTATATACGGCGGGAAAGAGACCCAGTACTTC.

The V gene is TRBV28, the J gene TRBJ2-5, with TRBD1 as a possible D gene (5 bases). The CDR3 covers 14 residues. Germline-derived CDR1 and CDR2 are MDHEN and SYDVKM. V was shortened by 5 bases and J by 5 bases, with 15 bases between the two germline ends. CDR3 bases: TGTGCCAGCAGTGGGGCAATTTCCGGGGAGACCCAGTACTTC. Translation gives CASSGAISGETQYF.

The CDR3 DNA reads TGTGCCAGCAGCGTACAGACAGGGGCTAACTATGGCTACACCTTC. Protein product: CASSVQTGANYGYTF. The rearrangement links TRBV9 to TRBJ1-2; 8 bases match TRBD1. The CDR3 has 15 residues. With 1 base clipped from V and 0 bases from J, the junction kept 2 bases outside the gene matches. Germline V gives CDR1 SGDLS, CDR2 YYNGEE.

The CDR3 here is CASSEGTGAVYEQYF. In nucleotides, the CDR3 is TGTGCCAGCAGTGAAGGGACAGGGGCGGTCTACGAGCAGTACTTC. The J gene is TRBJ2-7, the V gene TRBV6-4; TRBD1 matches at 10 bases. This CDR3 spans 15 amino acids. Germline V gene lookup returns CDR1 MRHNA and CDR2 SNTAGT. With V trimmed by 3 bases and J by 3 bases, 5 bases remained unmatched.

The chain combines TRBV30 with TRBJ2-1, with 7 bases lining up with TRBD2. The germline V gene encodes CDR1 GTSNPN and CDR2 SVGIG (reference sequence). The V and J ends lost 4 bases and 3 bases, in that order; junction bases with no gene match: 9. The CDR3 spans 15 residues. The chain's CDR3 is CAWTQGSGVYNEQFF. Here the CDR3 DNA reads TGTGCCTGGACCCAAGGGAGCGGGGTCTACAATGAGCAGTTCTTC.

This clone was recorded once. The rearrangement joins TRBV14 to TRBJ2-7, with TRBD1 identical over 7 bases. Trimming took 3 bases from V and 2 from J; bases not matched to a gene: 4. In germline, CDR1 is SGHDN, CDR2 FVKESK. The CDR3 covers 14 residues. In DNA, the CDR3 is TGTGCCAGCAGCCAGGTGGACAGGACCTACGAGCAGTACTTC. Translation: CASSQVDRTYEQYF.

The chain couples TRBV12-3 or TRBV12-4 to TRBJ2-3; the D gene is possibly TRBD2 (6 bases). V lost 5 bases to trimming and J lost 4 bases, with 7 bases between them. The CDR3 spans 12 residues. The CDR3 nucleotides read TGTGCCAGCAGTGGGGGGTCAGATACGCAGTATTTT. This translates into CASSGGSDTQYF.

The genes are TRBV28 and TRBJ1-1; TRBD1 agrees at 8 bases. The CDR3 runs to 13 residues. Germline V gene lookup returns CDR1 MDHEN and CDR2 SYDVKM. Germline trimming cut 5 bases from V and 6 bases from J; bases unmatched to any gene: 5. CDR3 residues: CASSPGGAAEAFF. CDR3 sequence (DNA): TGTGCCAGCAGTCCAGGGGGCGCGGCTGAAGCTTTCTTT.

V and J are TRBV9 and TRBJ2-1; D is unresolved. The length of the CDR3 is 12 residues. Trimming cost V 3 bases and J 6 bases, with 7 bases left between them. Germline values: CDR1 SGDLS, CDR2 YYNGEE. In nucleotides, the CDR3 is TGTGCCAGCAGCGCTGTTCCCAATGAGCAGTTCTTC. Translating it yields CASSAVPNEQFF.

The V gene is TRBV6-4, the J gene TRBJ2-7; 10 bases line up with TRBD2. Germline V CDR1 and CDR2: MRHNA, SNTAGT. The CDR3 is 14 amino acids. The junction had 10 bases not matched to a gene; V was cut back by 7 bases and J by 7 bases. CDR3 loop: CASINLAGVGEQYF. The CDR3 bases are TGTGCCAGCATCAACCTAGCGGGAGTAGGGGAGCAGTACTTC.

V gene TRBV15 combines with J gene TRBJ2-3; 9 bases match TRBD2. This CDR3 is 17 amino acids long. Germline V gene data show CDR1 as LNHNV and CDR2 as YYDKDF (reference sequence). The V and J ends lost 4 bases and 4 bases, in that order; junction bases with no gene match: 12. CDR3 amino acids: CATSTPAPGLAADTQYF. CDR3 sequence (DNA): TGTGCCACCAGCACCCCAGCTCCGGGACTAGCTGCAGATACGCAGTATTTT.